Presented here are 19 T cell receptor beta chains from one specimen sequenced in a study of Tregs in tolerant kidney transplant recipients. TCRdb keeps only in-frame clones here, not all; method: immunoSEQ multiplex PCR. Among 60,000 or so clones listed, 80% to 90% were seen once. The specimen was Tregs from blood, collected before the transplant. Source of these receptors: a human donor who received a combined kidney and bone marrow transplant.

Only a few counts were recorded for this clone. The chain is built from TRBV5-5 and TRBJ2-3, with 10 bases that match TRBD1. This CDR3 is 15 amino acids long. CDR1 is SGHKS and CDR2 is YYEKEE in the germline V gene (reference sequence). V lost 0 bases to trimming and J lost 4 bases; unmatched junction nucleotides: 2. The CDR3: CASSLGDRGPDTQYF. The CDR3 DNA reads TGTGCCAGCAGCTTGGGGGACAGGGGCCCAGATACGCAGTATTTT.

The genes are TRBV10-3 and TRBJ2-4, with D perhaps being TRBD1 or TRBD2 (5 bases each). V lost 4 bases to trimming and J lost 6 bases, with 13 bases between them. The germline V gene has CDR1 ENHRY and CDR2 SYGVKD. The CDR3 covers 14 residues. This CDR3 reads CAISATGTGNIQYF. CDR3 nucleotide sequence: TGTGCCATCAGTGCCACCGGGACGGGAAACATTCAGTACTTC.

The rearrangement links TRBV6-6 to TRBJ2-3; D might be TRBD1 (5 bases). Germline V gene sequence: CDR1 MNHNY, CDR2 SVGAGI (reference sequence). The CDR3 has 14 amino acids. The V end lost 2 bases, the J end lost 0 bases, and 6 bases lay between the germline ends. This chain's CDR3 is CASSYGASTDTQYF. The CDR3 DNA reads TGTGCCAGCAGTTACGGGGCTAGCACAGATACGCAGTATTTT.

This sequence joins TRBV28 and TRBJ2-7, with D hard to call. Looked up from germline, CDR1 is MDHEN and CDR2 is SYDVKM. Deletions cut 1 base from V and 5 bases from J, with 18 bases between. The CDR3 has 16 amino acids. The CDR3 reads CASSLLRRAVANEQYF. The DNA for the CDR3 is TGTGCCAGCAGTTTATTGCGGAGAGCAGTGGCGAACGAGCAGTACTTC.

This clone was counted a single time. The rearrangement joins TRBV10-3 to TRBJ2-3, with TRBD2 matching over 8 bases. Unmatched junction bases numbered 9, after V lost 10 bases and J lost 0 bases. Looked up from germline, CDR1 is ENHRY and CDR2 is SYGVKD. This CDR3 contains 15 residues. In DNA, the CDR3 is TGTGCCACCCAGGGGCTAGCGGGTAGCACAGATACGCAGTATTTT. Its translation: CATQGLAGSTDTQYF.

This clone showed up just a few times. The rearrangement uses TRBV7-8 and TRBJ1-1; 8 bases match TRBD1. Trimming cost V 5 bases and J 0 bases; bases outside gene matches: 8. CDR1 is SGHVS and CDR2 is FQNEAQ in the germline V gene. The CDR3 totals 16 residues. This CDR3 reads CASSPRTGTMNTEAFF. In nucleotides, the CDR3 is TGTGCCAGCAGCCCACGGACAGGGACGATGAACACTGAAGCTTTCTTT.

The rearrangement uses TRBV7-2 and TRBJ2-3; perhaps TRBD2 as D (6 bases). This CDR3 has 16 amino acids. Looked up from germline, CDR1 is SGHTA and CDR2 is FQGNSA. Trimming left V 2 bases short and J 6 bases short, with 18 bases between. Written as DNA, the CDR3 is TGTGCCAGCAGCTTATTCCCCTGGACTGCGGGGGATACGCAGTATTTT. It encodes CASSLFPWTAGDTQYF.

The chain has TRBV11-2 and TRBJ1-2, with 7 bases that match TRBD1. V was clipped by 1 base and J by 5 bases; unmatched bases: 1. This CDR3 spans 13 amino acids. Germline V gives CDR1 SGHAT, CDR2 FQNNGV. The DNA for the CDR3 is TGTGCCAGCAGCTTAGGACAGGGATATGGCTACACCTTC. Translated: CASSLGQGYGYTF.

The chain links TRBV7-2 to TRBJ1-2; 8 bases are a match to TRBD1. Germline CDR1 and CDR2: SGHTA and FQGNSA. Germline trimming cut 1 base from V and 2 bases from J; bases unmatched to any gene: 6. This CDR3 is built from 16 residues. This chain's CDR3 is CASSLGGTGYNYGYTF. For the CDR3, the DNA is TGTGCCAGCAGCTTAGGAGGGACAGGATACAACTATGGCTACACCTTC.

The V and J genes are TRBV10-3 and TRBJ1-1; TRBD1 is a possible D gene (5 bases). The CDR3 has 13 amino acids. V was trimmed by 1 base and J by 4 bases, leaving 7 bases between them. The germline CDR1 and CDR2 sequences are ENHRY and SYGVKD. In DNA, the CDR3 is TGTGCCATCAGTGAGTACACAGGCACTGAAGCTTTCTTT. This gives the protein CAISEYTGTEAFF.

The chain carries TRBV29-1 and TRBJ1-5; no reliable D call. The CDR3 runs 13 residues. CDR1 SQVTM and CDR2 ANQGSEA come from the germline V gene. Trimming pared 7 bases from V and 3 bases from J, leaving 13 bases between. The CDR3 sequence: CSARTDLNQPQHF. CDR3 coding DNA: TGCAGCGCCAGGACCGACCTCAATCAGCCCCAGCATTTT. Filled out from reference TRBV29-1 and TRBJ1-5, the complete variable domain reads SAVISQKPSRDICQRGTSLTIQCQVDSQVTMMFWYRQQPGQSLTLIATANQGSEATYESGFVIDKFPISRPNLTFSTLTVSNMSPEDSSIYLCSARTDLNQPQHFGDGTRLSIL.

V and J are TRBV6-5 and TRBJ2-7, with D possibly called TRBD1 or TRBD2 (5 bases each). V dropped 6 bases and J dropped 6 bases, with 18 bases sitting between them. Germline V CDR1 and CDR2: MNHEY, SVGAGI. This CDR3 has 14 amino acids. CDR3 nucleotides: TGTGCCAGCAGGGAGTCAGGGAGTTCTCTCGAGCAGTACTTC. Its translation is CASRESGSSLEQYF.

CDR3 coding DNA: TGTGCCTCGTTAGCGGGACTCACAGATACGCAGTATTTT. Its protein product is CASLAGLTDTQYF. J is TRBJ2-3 and V is TRBV30; 8 bases are a match to TRBD2. The ends lost 7 bases at V and 2 bases at J; junction bases unmatched: 5. Germline CDR1 and CDR2: GTSNPN and SVGIG (reference sequence). The CDR3 runs 13 residues.

The rearrangement links TRBV27 to TRBJ2-7; unclear D gene. The V gene's germline CDR1 is MNHEY and CDR2 SMNVEV (reference sequence). Between the trimmed V and J ends, which lost 2 bases and 1 base, there was a span of 6 bases. There are 13 residues in the CDR3. Here the CDR3 DNA reads TGTGCCAGCAGTTTAACCACGTCCTACGAGCAGTACTTC. It codes for CASSLTTSYEQYF.

CDR3 sequence: CSVEGAGALGYTF. In DNA form, the CDR3 reads TGCAGCGTTGAAGGTGCGGGGGCTTTAGGCTACACCTTC. This chain links TRBV29-1 with TRBJ1-2; maybe TRBD1 (6 bases). Trimming left V 1 base short and J 8 bases short, with 14 bases between. Per germline, CDR1 SQVTM and CDR2 ANQGSEA. This CDR3 is 13 amino acids long.

The chain has TRBV5-1 and TRBJ1-2, with D possibly matching TRBD1 (6 bases). V lost 4 bases to trimming and J lost 5 bases, with 18 bases between them. The CDR3 consists of 15 residues. In germline, CDR1 is SGHRS, CDR2 YFSETQ. The CDR3 here is CASSAETGSSYGYTF. In DNA form, the CDR3 reads TGCGCCAGCAGCGCCGAGACAGGTTCCTCGTATGGCTACACCTTC.

This chain uses TRBV10-1 with TRBJ2-2, with D uncertain. Germline V gene sequence: CDR1 WNHNN, CDR2 SYGVQD (reference sequence). The ends were cut back, 3 bases at V and 2 bases at J, with 4 bases in the middle. This CDR3 spans 13 amino acids. CDR3 residues: CASSDFNTGELFF. The CDR3 DNA reads TGCGCCAGCAGTGACTTCAACACCGGGGAGCTGTTTTTT.

The chain has TRBV6-1 and TRBJ2-1, with unresolved D. This CDR3 spans 15 amino acids. V gave up 0 bases and J gave up 0 bases, with 6 bases separating them. CDR1 is MNHNS and CDR2 is SASEGT in the germline V gene. CDR3: CASSEALSSYNEQFF. The DNA for the CDR3 is TGTGCCAGCAGTGAAGCACTGAGCTCCTACAATGAGCAGTTCTTC.

CDR3 DNA: TGTGCCAGCAGTGAACTGGCAGGGGCTTATGGCTACACCTTC. Translation gives CASSELAGAYGYTF. The V and J genes are TRBV25-1 and TRBJ1-2; the D gene is possibly TRBD1 (6 bases). The CDR3 extends over 14 amino acids. Between the trimmed V and J ends, which lost 2 bases and 5 bases, there was a span of 12 bases. From germline, CDR1 is MGHDK and CDR2 SYGVNS.